Listed here are 4 T cell receptor beta chains from one sample, sequenced in a study of blood T cells in healthy people across ages. For the second PCR, which ran for about 6 to 11 cycles, a sample-barcoded 5' primer and a J-beta primer mix were used. In TCRdb, the 5' RACE reads were re-called with MiXCR into one record per CDR3 protein. This sample has some 1.5 million distinct CDR3 sequences, with approximately 42% found just once. Source material: blood. The receptor source for this set is a woman younger than 30 in good health.

The J gene is TRBJ2-3, the V gene TRBV5-1; the D gene is possibly TRBD2 (6 bases). The CDR3 has 17 residues. Per the germline V gene, CDR1 is SGHRS and CDR2 is YFSETQ. V dropped 4 bases and J dropped 2 bases, with 20 bases sitting between them. This CDR3 is CASSPTVAGGNTDTQYF. The CDR3 DNA reads TGCGCCAGCAGCCCCACGGTCGCCGGGGGTAACACAGATACGCAGTATTTT.

This rearrangement joins TRBV6-5 to TRBJ1-4; 8 bases map to TRBD1. Germline CDR1 is MNHEY and CDR2 is SVGAGI. This CDR3 is built from 14 residues. J was trimmed by 7 bases and V by 6 bases; bases with no gene match: 7. CDR3 amino acids: CASRFDRGGEKLFF. Here the CDR3 DNA reads TGTGCCAGCAGATTCGACAGGGGCGGTGAAAAACTGTTTTTT.

The chain is built from TRBV27 and TRBJ2-1; D is ambiguous. The germline CDR1 and CDR2 sequences are MNHEY and SMNVEV (reference sequence). V lost 6 bases to trimming and J lost 4 bases, with 7 bases between them. This CDR3 contains 12 residues. CDR3 in amino acids: CASRDPYNEQFF. The CDR3 bases are TGTGCCAGCAGAGACCCGTACAATGAGCAGTTCTTC.

The chain links TRBV7-3 to TRBJ2-5; 13 bases are a match to TRBD2. This CDR3 spans 16 amino acids. Unmatched junction bases numbered 6, after V lost 5 bases and J lost 3 bases. Germline V gene sequence: CDR1 SGHTA, CDR2 FQGTGA. The CDR3: CASSRSGLAGEETQYF. CDR3 bases: TGTGCCAGCAGCAGAAGCGGACTAGCGGGAGAAGAGACCCAGTACTTC.